The 26 T cell receptor beta chains listed next were all sequenced from one sample in a study of blood T cell repertoires in COVID-19. The table came from immunoSEQ multiplex PCR; TCRdb's copy has only in-frame clones and leaves some out. Of over 95,000 clones listed, 85% were seen once; the top ten hold approximately 13%. What was sequenced was peripheral blood. The origin of the receptors is a human donor in a cohort sampled during active COVID-19.

The genes are TRBV6-6 and TRBJ1-5, with 9 bases identical to TRBD1. This CDR3 has 14 amino acids. The J segment lost 7 bases and the V segment lost 7 bases, leaving 8 bases of the junction unmatched. From germline, CDR1 is MNHNY and CDR2 SVGAGI (reference sequence). The CDR3 DNA reads TGTGCCAGCAAAAAACAGGGGGCTGACCAGCCCCAGCATTTT. Encoded protein: CASKKQGADQPQHF.

The V call is TRBV6-2 or TRBV6-3, the J call TRBJ2-3; 8 bases are shared with TRBD1. The CDR3 has 16 amino acids. CDR1 is MNHEY and CDR2 is SVGEGT in the germline V gene. V gave up 2 bases and J gave up 6 bases; unmatched junction bases: 10. In DNA, the CDR3 is TGTGCCAGCAGTTACAAAGAGGACAGGGACAGGGATACGCAGTATTTT. Its translation: CASSYKEDRDRDTQYF.

The V and J genes are TRBV12-3 or TRBV12-4 and TRBJ1-1; D call uncertain. This CDR3 contains 11 residues. V gave up 5 bases and J gave up 1 base, with 2 bases separating them. CDR3 nucleotide sequence: TGTGCCAGCAGTCAGAACACTGAAGCTTTCTTT. Amino acid sequence: CASSQNTEAFF.

This clone was recorded once. The gene calls are TRBV27 and TRBJ1-2, with TRBD1 identical over 7 bases. Unmatched junction bases numbered 11, after V lost 5 bases and J lost 2 bases. The CDR3 has 16 residues. Germline V gene sequence: CDR1 MNHEY, CDR2 SMNVEV (reference sequence). The CDR3 nucleotides read TGTGCCAGCAGTCCCCAAGCCGGGACAGAAAACTATGGCTACACCTTC. It is translated as CASSPQAGTENYGYTF.

The chain links TRBV5-1 to TRBJ1-1; TRBD1 matches 7 bases. J gave up 2 bases and V 5 bases, and 6 bases lay outside the gene matches. There are 14 residues in the CDR3. CDR1 is SGHRS and CDR2 is YFSETQ in the germline V gene. The CDR3 here is CASRTGTANTEAFF. CDR3 coding DNA: TGCGCCAGCAGGACCGGGACAGCAAACACTGAAGCTTTCTTT. The complete variable domain, with remaining parts taken from reference TRBV5-1 and TRBJ1-1, reads KAGVTQTPRYLIKTRGQQVTLSCSPISGHRSVSWYQQTPGQGLQFLFEYFSETQRNKGNFPGRFSGRQFSNSRSEMNVSTLELGDSALYLCASRTGTANTEAFFGQGTRLTVV.

There are a few counts of this clone. The V call is TRBV11-2, the J call TRBJ1-1; D is unclear. V was pared by 1 base and J by 4 bases, with 13 bases between. Per germline, CDR1 SGHAT and CDR2 FQNNGV. The CDR3 loop spans 15 amino acids. In nucleotides, the CDR3 is TGTGCCAGCAGCTTAGTCCGGTCGGGAGTCACTGAAGCTTTCTTT. Residues: CASSLVRSGVTEAFF.

This chain joins TRBV5-1 and TRBJ2-5; 7 bases are shared with TRBD1. This CDR3 region has 15 residues. Germline assignment: CDR1 SGHRS and CDR2 YFSETQ. Trimming removed 1 base from V and 1 base from J; junction bases left unmatched: 4. In nucleotides, the CDR3 is TGCGCCAGCAGCTTGACAGGGGCAACCCAAGAGACCCAGTACTTC. It codes for CASSLTGATQETQYF. Variable domain in full (rest from reference TRBV5-1 and TRBJ2-5): KAGVTQTPRYLIKTRGQQVTLSCSPISGHRSVSWYQQTPGQGLQFLFEYFSETQRNKGNFPGRFSGRQFSNSRSEMNVSTLELGDSALYLCASSLTGATQETQYFGPGTRLLVL.

Here the CDR3 DNA reads TGTGCCAGCAGCTTTGGGACTAGCACCGGGGAGCTGTTTTTT. This sequence encodes CASSFGTSTGELFF. The chain has TRBV7-7 and TRBJ2-2; 8 nucleotides match TRBD2. This CDR3 comprises 14 residues. After removal of 3 bases from V and 4 bases from J, the junction contained 1 base not matched to a gene. Germline values: CDR1 SSHAT, CDR2 FNYEAQ (reference sequence).

The chain is built from TRBV2 and TRBJ1-2, with 11 positions matching TRBD1. In germline, CDR1 is SNHLY, CDR2 FYNNEI. This CDR3 has 14 residues. V trimming: 7 bases; J trimming: 4 bases; junction bases outside the gene matches: 5. CDR3 sequence reads: CASMGQGVIYGYTF. The CDR3 bases are TGTGCCAGCATGGGACAGGGGGTAATCTATGGCTACACCTTC.

The chain links TRBV29-1 to TRBJ1-1; 8 bases agree with TRBD1. The germline gives CDR1 SQVTM, CDR2 ANQGSEA. After removal of 5 bases from V and 3 bases from J, the junction contained 5 bases not matched to a gene. The CDR3 is 13 amino acids. CDR3 amino acids: CSVHTGGYTEAFF. CDR3 nucleotide sequence: TGCAGCGTTCACACAGGGGGGTACACTGAAGCTTTCTTT.

This chain links TRBV4-3 with TRBJ2-2, with a weak D call TRBD2 (6 bases). V lost 3 bases to trimming and J lost 5 bases, with 16 bases between them. This CDR3 has 16 residues. The germline V gene encodes CDR1 LGHNA and CDR2 YSLEER. The chain's CDR3 is CASSQLGPGVTGELFF. The DNA of the CDR3 is TGCGCCAGCAGCCAGCTCGGACCGGGAGTTACCGGGGAGCTGTTTTTT.

The V call is TRBV7-2, the J call TRBJ1-4, with D possibly TRBD1 on 5 matching bases. V dropped 5 bases and J dropped 7 bases, with 17 bases sitting between them. CDR3 length: 15 residues. Germline-derived CDR1 and CDR2 are SGHTA and FQGNSA. The CDR3 sequence is CASSPTPGWSEKLFF. The CDR3 region has the DNA TGTGCCAGCAGCCCGACGCCAGGGTGGAGTGAAAAACTGTTTTTT.

V usage is TRBV18 and J usage is TRBJ2-7, with TRBD1 matching over 8 bases. CDR3 length: 16 residues. Per the germline V gene, CDR1 is KGHSH and CDR2 is LQKENI. V gave up 4 bases and J gave up 2 bases; unmatched junction bases: 10. CDR3 in amino acids: CASSQSRDRRAYEQYF. CDR3 DNA: TGTGCCAGCTCACAGAGCCGGGACAGGAGGGCCTACGAGCAGTACTTC.

Only a few counts were recorded for this clone. The gene calls are TRBV10-3 and TRBJ1-1; TRBD1 matches at 8 bases. Trimming took 10 bases from V and 3 from J; bases not matched to a gene: 4. From germline, CDR1 is ENHRY and CDR2 SYGVKD. The CDR3 extends over 12 amino acids. The CDR3 coding sequence is TGTGCCACTACGACAGGGGACACTGAAGCTTTCTTT. Translating it yields CATTTGDTEAFF.

This chain links TRBV5-4 with TRBJ1-1; a possible D gene is TRBD1 (5 bases). Trimming stripped 1 base from V and 8 bases from J, with 9 bases between. CDR1 is SGHNT, CDR2 YYREEE, per germline (reference sequence). This CDR3 contains 12 residues. This CDR3 is CASSLTSGEAFF. The CDR3 DNA is TGTGCCAGCAGCTTGACTTCAGGGGAAGCTTTCTTT.

The V and J genes are TRBV24-1 and TRBJ2-3; 10 bases fit TRBD2. The trim removed 3 bases at V and 5 bases at J, leaving 7 bases unmatched. The CDR3 extends over 16 amino acids. Germline CDR1 reads KGHDR; CDR2 reads SFDVKD. The CDR3 DNA follows: TGTGCCACCAGTGATCCCCCGTCTAGCGGGGGAGATACGCAGTATTTT. Encoded protein: CATSDPPSSGGDTQYF.

The V gene is TRBV28, the J gene TRBJ1-2, with TRBD1 as a possible D gene (6 bases). This CDR3 region has 14 residues. Trimming removed 6 bases at V and 0 bases at J, with 11 bases between. Germline assignment: CDR1 MDHEN and CDR2 SYDVKM. CDR3 nucleotide sequence: TGTGCCAGCAGAGAACAGGGACCTAACTATGGCTACACCTTC. Its protein product is CASREQGPNYGYTF.

The J gene is TRBJ2-1, the V gene TRBV4-3, with 7 bases matching TRBD2. The J segment lost 4 bases and the V segment lost 0 bases, leaving 3 bases of the junction unmatched. CDR3 length: 15 amino acids. CDR1 and CDR2 (germline): LGHNA, YSLEER. CDR3 amino acids: CASSQERAGYNEQFF. Written as DNA, the CDR3 is TGCGCCAGCAGCCAAGAGAGAGCGGGGTACAATGAGCAGTTCTTC.

The chain couples TRBV12-3 or TRBV12-4 to TRBJ2-1; 9 positions match TRBD2. This CDR3 contains 13 residues. J gave up 6 bases and V 4 bases, and 1 base lay outside the gene matches. This chain's CDR3 is CASSWGLANEQFF. CDR3 coding DNA: TGTGCCAGCAGTTGGGGACTAGCCAATGAGCAGTTCTTC.

V is TRBV4-1 and J is TRBJ1-1, with 8 bases matching TRBD1. The CDR3 is 15 amino acids. Germline V gives CDR1 MGHRA, CDR2 YSYEKL. V lost 4 bases to trimming and J lost 1 base; unmatched junction nucleotides: 5. CDR3 in amino acids: CASSPGTGPNTEAFF. CDR3 nucleotide sequence: TGCGCCAGCAGCCCGGGGACAGGACCGAACACTGAAGCTTTCTTT.

This clone is a singleton in its sample. The rearrangement links TRBV6-2 or TRBV6-3 to TRBJ2-1; possibly TRBD1 for D (6 bases). In germline, CDR1 is MNHEY, CDR2 SVGEGT. The CDR3 is made up of 18 amino acids. The V gene lost 1 base and the J gene lost 1 base, with 17 bases spanning the gap. The CDR3 loop is CASSYYGQSVGSYNEQFF. The CDR3 DNA reads TGTGCCAGCAGTTACTACGGACAGTCGGTGGGATCCTACAATGAGCAGTTCTTC.

V is TRBV18 and J is TRBJ2-7; D may be TRBD1 (5 bases). The V end was cut by 5 bases, the J end by 3 bases, with 14 bases between. Germline lookup yields CDR1 KGHSH and CDR2 LQKENI. CDR3 length equals 14 residues. This CDR3 reads CASSSETVGYEQYF. The CDR3 coding sequence is TGTGCCAGCTCATCTGAGACAGTCGGCTACGAGCAGTACTTC.

The chain employs TRBV18 and TRBJ2-3; D is uncertain. V was pared by 3 bases and J by 5 bases, with 3 bases between. CDR1 is KGHSH and CDR2 is LQKENI in the germline V gene. The CDR3 is made up of 11 amino acids. The CDR3 region has the DNA TGTGCCAGCTCACCCCAAGATACGCAGTATTTT. Residues: CASSPQDTQYF. The complete variable domain, with remaining parts taken from reference TRBV18 and TRBJ2-3, reads NAGVMQNPRHLVRRRGQEARLRCSPMKGHSHVYWYRQLPEEGLKFMVYLQKENIIDESGMPKERFSAEFPKEGPSILRIQQVVRGDSAAYFCASSPQDTQYFGPGTRLTVL.

The V and J genes are TRBV27 and TRBJ2-1, with 9 nucleotides matching TRBD1. The CDR3 loop spans 15 amino acids. With 3 bases clipped from V and 5 bases from J, the junction kept 5 bases outside the gene matches. Germline assignment: CDR1 MNHEY and CDR2 SMNVEV (reference sequence). The CDR3 spells CASSFLGQGHNEQFF. CDR3 nucleotides: TGTGCCAGCAGTTTTCTGGGACAGGGCCACAATGAGCAGTTCTTC.

The chain is built from TRBV7-9 and TRBJ2-1; D might be TRBD2 (5 bases). The V gene's germline CDR1 is SEHNR and CDR2 FQNEAQ (reference sequence). The CDR3 spans 13 residues. V lost 3 bases and J lost 9, with 12 bases in between. The CDR3 reads CASSFTSSLEQFF. DNA for the CDR3: TGTGCCAGCAGCTTTACTAGTTCGCTTGAGCAGTTCTTC.

This clone was observed a handful of times. The chain's CDR3 is CASSLSLPSTDTQYF. The CDR3 DNA follows: TGTGCCAGCAGCTTAAGCTTGCCTAGCACAGATACGCAGTATTTT. The chain recombines TRBV7-2 with TRBJ2-3; D is unresolved. The CDR3 runs to 15 residues. CDR1 and CDR2 from the germline V gene are SGHTA and FQGNSA. V was clipped by 2 bases and J by 0 bases, with 9 bases between them.